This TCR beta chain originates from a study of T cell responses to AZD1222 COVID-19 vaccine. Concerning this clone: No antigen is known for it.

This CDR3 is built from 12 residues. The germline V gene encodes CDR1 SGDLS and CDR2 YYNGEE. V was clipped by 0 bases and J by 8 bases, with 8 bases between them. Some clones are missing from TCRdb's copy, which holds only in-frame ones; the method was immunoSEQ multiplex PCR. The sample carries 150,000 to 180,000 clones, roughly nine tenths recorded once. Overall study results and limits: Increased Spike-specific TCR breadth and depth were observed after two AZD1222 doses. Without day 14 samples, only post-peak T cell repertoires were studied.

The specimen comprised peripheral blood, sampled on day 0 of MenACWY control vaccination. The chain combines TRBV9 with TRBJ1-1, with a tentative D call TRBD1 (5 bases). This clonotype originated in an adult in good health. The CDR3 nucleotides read TGTGCCAGCAGCGTAGCAGAGGGGGAAGCTTTCTTT. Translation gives CASSVAEGEAFF.